Shown below are 10 T cell receptor beta chains from a single sample sequenced in a study of graft-versus-host responses after intestinal transplantation. Data came from immunoSEQ multiplex PCR; TCRdb stores just in-frame clones and leaves some out. The table records over 8,000 clones, 31% of them present only once. The sample consisted of alloreactive CD4+ T cells from a mixed lymphocyte reaction culture, taken before transplantation. This sample's subset: CFSE-low proliferating T cells sorted from approximately 6-day pre-transplant mixed lymphocyte reaction (GvH or HvG direction). The receptor set was obtained from a human patient who was an organ donor for intestinal transplantation.

The V and J genes are TRBV28 and TRBJ1-2; 9 nucleotides line up with TRBD1. The V gene end was trimmed by 6 bases and the J gene end by 5 bases; junction bases not matched to a gene: 7. This CDR3 is built from 14 residues. In germline, CDR1 is MDHEN, CDR2 SYDVKM. As DNA, the CDR3 is TGTGCCAGCAGCTTCTACAGGGGGCCTTATGGCTACACCTTC. Encoded protein: CASSFYRGPYGYTF.

This clone occurred once. This chain links TRBV7-3 with TRBJ2-3, with TRBD2 identical over 9 bases. Germline trimming cut 2 bases from V and 4 bases from J; bases unmatched to any gene: 7. This CDR3 has 16 residues. Germline values: CDR1 SGHTA, CDR2 FQGTGA. CDR3 sequence reads: CASSLLGRGGPDTQYF. CDR3 DNA: TGTGCCAGCAGCTTACTGGGGCGGGGGGGACCAGATACGCAGTATTTT.

This chain links TRBV15 with TRBJ1-5; possibly TRBD1 for D (5 bases). The CDR3 covers 17 residues. Germline V CDR1 and CDR2: LNHNV, YYDKDF (reference sequence). V dropped 1 base and J dropped 6 bases, with 19 bases sitting between them. CDR3 residues: CATSRVGGGRNGQPQHF. In nucleotides, the CDR3 is TGTGCCACCAGCAGAGTCGGGGGGGGACGAAACGGTCAGCCCCAGCATTTT.

This clone was counted a few times. The rearrangement joins TRBV30 to TRBJ2-7; 10 positions match TRBD2. V dropped 0 bases and J dropped 2; count of bases not matched to a gene: 4. Germline V lookup: CDR1 GTSNPN, CDR2 SVGIG (reference sequence). The CDR3 contains 15 residues. The CDR3 DNA reads TGTGCCTGGAGTGTACGAGCGGGGGGGCCCTACGAGCAGTACTTC. Its protein is CAWSVRAGGPYEQYF.

This clone occurred a few times. The chain couples TRBV5-6 to TRBJ1-2; the D gene is possibly TRBD1 (5 bases). This CDR3 is built from 13 residues. Trimming removed 0 bases at V and 5 bases at J, with 8 bases between. CDR1 is SGHDT, CDR2 YYEEEE, per germline. The CDR3 DNA is TGTGCCAGCAGCTTGGGACAGTTTTATGGCTACACCTTC. Protein sequence: CASSLGQFYGYTF. The whole variable domain, filled in from reference TRBV5-6 and TRBJ1-2, reads DAGVTQSPTHLIKTRGQQVTLRCSPKSGHDTVSWYQQALGQGPQFIFQYYEEEERQRGNFPDRFSGHQFPNYSSELNVNALLLGDSALYLCASSLGQFYGYTFGSGTRLTVV.

This clone was found a few times. This chain uses TRBV5-1 with TRBJ2-3, with 8 bases fitting TRBD2. The germline CDR1 and CDR2 sequences are SGHRS and YFSETQ. CDR3 length equals 16 residues. The trim removed 3 bases at V and 0 bases at J, leaving 6 bases unmatched. Here the CDR3 DNA reads TGCGCCAGCAGCTCTATAGCGGGGACTAGCACAGATACGCAGTATTTT. Protein: CASSSIAGTSTDTQYF.

In this sample, this clone turned up a few times. This chain connects TRBV2 to TRBJ1-1; D call uncertain. V shed 2 bases and J shed 1 base, with 5 bases lying between them. CDR1 SNHLY and CDR2 FYNNEI come from the germline V gene. This CDR3 is built from 13 residues. The CDR3 DNA sequence: TGTGCCAGCAGTGAATCTGGGAACACTGAAGCTTTCTTT. Its translation: CASSESGNTEAFF.

J is TRBJ2-3 and V is TRBV10-3; the match to TRBD1 covers 8 bases. This CDR3 contains 14 residues. Per the germline V gene, CDR1 is ENHRY and CDR2 is SYGVKD. V gave up 7 bases and J gave up 2 bases; unmatched junction bases: 5. The CDR3 here is CAITSTGATDTQYF. The DNA for the CDR3 is TGTGCCATCACATCGACAGGGGCCACAGATACGCAGTATTTT.

This clone turned up a few times. The chain recombines TRBV6-9 with TRBJ1-1; D unclear. This CDR3 is built from 14 residues. Per germline, CDR1 MNHGY and CDR2 SVAAGI. The V gene lost 5 bases and the J gene lost 4 bases, with 14 bases spanning the gap. This chain's CDR3 is CASSDLGWGTEAFF. CDR3 sequence (DNA): TGTGCCAGCAGTGATCTGGGCTGGGGCACTGAAGCTTTCTTT.

Turning to this clone: A read error may produce the germline difference seen at one junction end. The rearrangement uses TRBV7-2 and TRBJ2-4; 8 nucleotides align to TRBD1. Germline V gives CDR1 SGHTA, CDR2 FQGNSA. This CDR3 contains 12 residues. CDR3 coding DNA: TGTGCCAGCAGCCCGTACAGGGGGGTCGTTGCCTTC. Translating gives CASSPYRGVVAF.